Listed below are T cell receptor beta chains from one sample, sequenced in a study of PD-L1 blockade in urothelial cancer. Some clones are missing from TCRdb's copy, which holds only in-frame ones; the method was immunoSEQ multiplex PCR. The data contain around 100,000 clones, roughly 90% of them singletons. The sequenced sample was PBMCs, obtained around atezolizumab (anti-PD-L1) treatment. These receptors all come from a man aged 55 to 70 with urothelial cancer. The CDR3 runs from the conserved cysteine through the conserved F or W. The D gene is left open where the match is weak. Clone size, where shown, is once, few, many, or a class for clones that have expanded.

size | J | V | D | DNA | CDR3
NA | TRBJ1-5 | TRBV19 | TRBD1 | TGTGCCAGTACTCGGCAAGGGACAGTCAATCAGCCCCAGCATTTT | CASTRQGTVNQPQHF
NA | TRBJ2-2 | TRBV19 | TRBD1 | TGTGCCAGTACCCCCGGGACAGGGGGCGCGGGGGACACCGGGGAGCTGTTTTTT | CASTPGTGGAGDTGELFF
NA | TRBJ1-2 | TRBV7-8 | NA | TGTGCCAGCAGCCCAGAACGGGGAAACTATGGCTACACCTTC | CASSPERGNYGYTF
NA | TRBJ1-3 | TRBV6-6 | TRBD1 | TGTGCCAGCAGTGCGGACAGGGCGGGTGGAAACACCATATATTTT | CASSADRAGGNTIYF
NA | TRBJ2-2 | TRBV7-9 | TRBD1 | TGTGCCAGCAGCCTCCGAGACAGGGGCGTCGGGGAGCTGTTTTTT | CASSLRDRGVGELFF
NA | TRBJ1-3 | TRBV5-6 | NA | TGTGCCAGCAGCTTAAATTCAGGGGCCTTCTCTGGAAACACCATATATTTT | CASSLNSGAFSGNTIYF
NA | TRBJ2-1 | TRBV5-1 | TRBD2 | TGCGCCAGCAGCCGAACTAGCGGGAGGGTCAATGAGCAGTTCTTC | CASSRTSGRVNEQFF
NA | TRBJ2-5 | TRBV6-5 | TRBD2 | TGTGCCAGCAGTTACACCCTAGCGGGGGGACAAGAGACCCAGTACTTC | CASSYTLAGGQETQYF
NA | TRBJ2-5 | TRBV7-3 | NA | TGTGCCAGCAGCTCTGGACAGTCCGAGACCCAGTACTTC | CASSSGQSETQYF
NA | TRBJ1-1 | TRBV10-3 | TRBD1 | TGTGCCACGTCGGGAGAGGGACAGCCGAACACTGAAGCTTTCTTT | CATSGEGQPNTEAFF
once | TRBJ2-7 | TRBV9 | NA | TGTGCCAGCAGCGTAGGGGGGCAGGGTCTCTACGAGCAGTACTTC | CASSVGGQGLYEQYF
NA | TRBJ2-3 | TRBV5-4 | NA | TGTGCCAGCAGCTTGGCCGCAGATACGCAGTATTTT | CASSLAADTQYF
NA | TRBJ2-1 | TRBV7-2 | TRBD2 | TGTGCCAGCAGCACCCAAGCGGGAGTCTCATACAATGAGCAGTTCTTC | CASSTQAGVSYNEQFF
NA | TRBJ1-1 | TRBV5-4 | NA | TGTGCCAGCAGCCCGGCGGGTATGACTGAAGCTTTCTTT | CASSPAGMTEAFF
NA | TRBJ2-1 | TRBV11-3 | TRBD2 | TGTGCCAGCAGCTTTCTAGCGGGAGCTGAGGGTGAGCAGTTCTTC | CASSFLAGAEGEQFF
few | TRBJ1-2 | TRBV7-9 | NA | TGTGCCAGCAGCTTAGGGAGGGCTAACTATGGCTACACCTTC | CASSLGRANYGYTF
NA | TRBJ2-7 | TRBV28 | TRBD1 | TGTGCCAGCAGTACTGGACAGGGAGGTCGCTACGAGCAGTACTTC | CASSTGQGGRYEQYF
few | TRBJ1-2 | TRBV19 | TRBD1 | TGTGCCAGTAGACTCCTACCACAGGGGCAAGAAGGCTACACCTTC | CASRLLPQGQEGYTF
few | TRBJ1-1 | TRBV28 | TRBD1 | TGTGCCAGCAGTTTAGGGGGTAACAGGGGGACTGAAGCTTTCTTT | CASSLGGNRGTEAFF
NA | TRBJ2-7 | TRBV2 | NA | TGTGCCAGCAGTGACCAGGGGTTCTCCTACGAGCAGTACTTC | CASSDQGFSYEQYF
NA | TRBJ2-5 | TRBV7-2 | NA | TGTGCCAGCCGGACACAAGAGACCCAGTACTTC | CASRTQETQYF
NA | TRBJ2-7 | TRBV7-7 | NA | TGTGCTAGCAGCCCAGTTCTCGTCGGGTCCTACGAGCAGTACTTC | CASSPVLVGSYEQYF
NA | TRBJ2-3 | TRBV2 | TRBD2 | TGTGCCAGCAGCCAAACCGGGACTAGGTCAAATACGCAGTATTTT | CASSQTGTRSNTQYF
NA | TRBJ1-2 | TRBV7-2 | NA | TGTGCCAGCAGCGATTCACAGGACTATGGCTACACCTTC | CASSDSQDYGYTF
NA | TRBJ2-1 | TRBV5-4 | TRBD1 | TGTGCCAGCAGCTTGGTGGACAGGGGATATGAGCAGTTCTTC | CASSLVDRGYEQFF
NA | TRBJ2-7 | TRBV5-6 | TRBD2 | TGTGCCAGCAGCCACGGGACTAGCGCCTCCTACGAGCAGTACTTC | CASSHGTSASYEQYF
NA | TRBJ2-3 | TRBV11-3 | NA | TGTGCCAGCAGCTTTTCCAGGGGTAGTGGTACGCAGTATTTT | CASSFSRGSGTQYF